The T cell receptor beta chain under discussion was sequenced for a study of blood T cell repertoires in COVID-19. Study processing details: Amplification with reference gene primers provided the estimates of nucleated cell counts. Generated by immunoSEQ multiplex PCR, the TCRdb table keeps only in-frame clones and is missing some. V and J calls and clone size are as listed in that table; D and trimming were resolved from the DNA. The sample has 200,000 to 300,000 clones, about 88% seen once. Germline V gene sequence: CDR1 SGDLS, CDR2 YYNGEE. The CDR3 length is 16 residues. V shed 2 bases, J shed 4 bases, and the junction held 9 bases outside the gene matches.

Sequencing was done on a sample of peripheral blood. The sequence derives from a man between 60 and 75 years old who had recovered from COVID-19. The chain uses TRBV9 and TRBJ1-3; 7 bases agree with TRBD1. The CDR3 loop reads CASSVTGTERGNTIYF. The CDR3 DNA sequence: TGTGCCAGCAGCGTTACCGGGACAGAGAGAGGAAACACCATATATTTT. Together with reference TRBV9 and TRBJ1-3, the CDR3 gives the full variable domain: DSGVTQTPKHLITATGQRVTLRCSPRSGDLSVYWYQQSLDQGLQFLIQYYNGEERAKGNILERFSAQQFPDLHSELNLSSLELGDSALYFCASSVTGTERGNTIYFGEGSWLTVV.